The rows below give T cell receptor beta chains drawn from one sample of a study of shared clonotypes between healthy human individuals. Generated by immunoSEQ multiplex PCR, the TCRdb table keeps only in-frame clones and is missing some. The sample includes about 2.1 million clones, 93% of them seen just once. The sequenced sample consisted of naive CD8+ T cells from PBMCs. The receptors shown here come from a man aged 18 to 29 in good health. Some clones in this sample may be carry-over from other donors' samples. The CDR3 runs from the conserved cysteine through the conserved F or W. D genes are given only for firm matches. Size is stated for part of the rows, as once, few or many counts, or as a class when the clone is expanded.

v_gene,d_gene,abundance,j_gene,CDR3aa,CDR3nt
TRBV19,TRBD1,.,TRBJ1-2,CASSPGTGFDGYTF,TGTGCCAGTAGTCCCGGGACAGGGTTCGATGGCTACACCTTC
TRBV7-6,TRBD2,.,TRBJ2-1,CASSLFASTSGRVDEQFF,TGTGCCAGCAGCTTATTTGCCTCGACTAGCGGGAGGGTTGATGAGCAGTTCTTC
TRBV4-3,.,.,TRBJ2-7,CASSQAKGPYEQYF,TGCGCCAGCAGCCAAGCTAAGGGCCCCTACGAGCAGTACTTC
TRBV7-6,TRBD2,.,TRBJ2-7,CASSLEPSGGDEQYF,TGTGCCAGCAGCTTAGAACCTAGCGGGGGTGACGAGCAGTACTTC
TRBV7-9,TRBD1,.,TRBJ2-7,CASSLDRGMDEQYF,TGTGCCAGCAGCTTAGACAGGGGAATGGACGAGCAGTACTTC
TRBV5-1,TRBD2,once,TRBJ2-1,CASSSGLGGNNEQFF,TGCGCCAGCAGCTCCGGACTAGGTGGGAACAATGAGCAGTTCTTC
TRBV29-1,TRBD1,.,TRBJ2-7,CSVYPGQENYEQYF,TGCAGCGTTTACCCGGGACAGGAGAACTACGAGCAGTACTTC
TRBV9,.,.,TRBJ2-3,CASGRERFIDTQYF,TGTGCCAGCGGGAGAGAGCGGTTCATAGATACGCAGTATTTT
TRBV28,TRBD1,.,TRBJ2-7,CASSGQVEGYEQYF,TGTGCCAGCAGCGGACAGGTTGAGGGCTACGAGCAGTACTTC
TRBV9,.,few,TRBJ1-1,CASSVAGMSEAFF,TGTGCCAGCAGCGTAGCGGGAATGAGTGAAGCTTTCTTT
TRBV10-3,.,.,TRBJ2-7,CAISDPHRGRDEQYF,TGTGCCATCAGTGACCCCCACCGAGGGCGCGACGAGCAGTACTTC
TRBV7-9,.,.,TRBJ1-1,CASSIGGNTEAFF,TGTGCCAGCAGTATAGGAGGGAACACTGAAGCTTTCTTT
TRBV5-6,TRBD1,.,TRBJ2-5,CASSLDFINRDRGRETQYF,TGTGCCAGCAGCTTGGATTTTATTAACCGGGACAGGGGAAGAGAGACCCAGTACTTC
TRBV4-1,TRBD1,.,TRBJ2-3,CASSQMRLTGGTDTQYF,TGCGCCAGCAGCCAAATGCGGTTGACAGGGGGCACAGATACGCAGTATTTT
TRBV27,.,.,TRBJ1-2,CATRGGGPFYGYTF,TGTGCCACCCGAGGAGGAGGGCCCTTCTATGGCTACACCTTC
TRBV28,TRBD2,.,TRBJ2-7,CASSFGTSGRDGEQYF,TGTGCCAGCAGTTTTGGGACTAGCGGGAGAGATGGCGAGCAGTACTTC
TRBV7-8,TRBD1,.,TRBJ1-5,CASSSQTGGGNQPQHF,TGTGCCAGCAGCTCCCAGACAGGGGGCGGCAATCAGCCCCAGCATTTT
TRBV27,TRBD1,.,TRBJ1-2,CASSGTAAYGYTF,TGTGCCAGTAGCGGGACAGCAGCCTATGGCTACACCTTC
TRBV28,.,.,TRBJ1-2,CASCKNAGVYGYTF,TGTGCCAGCTGCAAAAACGCGGGGGTCTATGGCTACACCTTC
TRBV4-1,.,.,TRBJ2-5,CASSQGGLGIETQYF,TGCGCCAGCAGCCAAGGGGGTCTGGGGATCGAGACCCAGTACTTC
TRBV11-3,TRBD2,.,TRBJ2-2,CASSLEREGYGELFF,TGTGCCAGCAGCTTAGAACGGGAGGGCTACGGGGAGCTGTTTTTT
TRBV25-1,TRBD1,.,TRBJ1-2,CASSVGQGLNYGYTF,TGTGCCAGCAGCGTTGGACAGGGGCTCAACTATGGCTACACCTTC
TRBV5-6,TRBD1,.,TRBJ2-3,CASSLGTGITDTQYF,TGTGCCAGCAGCTTGGGGACAGGGATTACAGATACGCAGTATTTT
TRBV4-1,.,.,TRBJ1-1,CASSHSGARNTEAFF,TGCGCCAGCAGCCACTCAGGGGCGCGGAACACTGAAGCTTTCTTT
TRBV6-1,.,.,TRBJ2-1,CASSEYGSSYNEQFF,TGTGCCAGCAGTGAATACGGGAGCTCCTACAATGAGCAGTTCTTC
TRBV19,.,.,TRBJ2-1,CASSIVSLYNEQFF,TGTGCCAGTAGTATAGTTTCCCTCTACAATGAGCAGTTCTTC
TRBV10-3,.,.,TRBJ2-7,CAISESASSSYEQYF,TGTGCCATCAGTGAGTCGGCTAGTAGTTCCTACGAGCAGTACTTC
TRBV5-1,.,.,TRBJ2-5,CASGSLTGSQYF,TGCGCCAGCGGGTCGCTGACGGGATCCCAGTACTTC
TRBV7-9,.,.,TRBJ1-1,CASSFRNTEAFF,TGTGCCAGCAGCTTCCGGAACACTGAAGCTTTCTTT
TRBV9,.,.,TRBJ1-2,CASSAGERLTGYYGYTF,TGTGCCAGCAGCGCCGGTGAACGTTTAACAGGTTACTATGGCTACACCTTC
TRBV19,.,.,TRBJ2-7,CASSIKTRYEQYF,TGTGCCAGTAGTATAAAGACTCGCTACGAGCAGTACTTC
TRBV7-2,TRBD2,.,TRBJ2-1,CASSLVLLADLSYEQFF,TGTGCCAGCAGCTTAGTGCTACTAGCGGACCTTAGCTATGAGCAGTTCTTC
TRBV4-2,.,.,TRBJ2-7,CASSQGGEPNYYEQYF,TGTGCCAGCAGCCAAGGGGGGGAGCCTAACTACTACGAGCAGTACTTC
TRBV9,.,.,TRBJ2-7,CASSSGTGPYEQYF,TGTGCCAGCAGCTCAGGGACTGGTCCCTACGAGCAGTACTTC
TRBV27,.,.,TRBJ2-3,CASGSPGIPSTDTQYF,TGTGCCAGCGGATCCCCCGGCATTCCGAGCACAGATACGCAGTATTTT
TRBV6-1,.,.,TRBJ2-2,CASSDWPNTNPRRELFF,TGTGCCAGCAGTGATTGGCCCAACACCAACCCTCGCCGGGAGCTGTTTTTT
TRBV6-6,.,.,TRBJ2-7,CASSYLGAEQYF,TGTGCCAGCAGTTATCTGGGGGCCGAGCAGTACTTC
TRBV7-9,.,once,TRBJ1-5,CASGGRSRQPQHF,TGTGCTTCGGGGGGGCGGTCTCGGCAGCCCCAGCATTTT
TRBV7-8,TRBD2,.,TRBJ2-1,CASSLVLAGVGAYNEQFF,TGTGCCAGCAGCTTAGTACTAGCGGGAGTGGGGGCGTACAATGAGCAGTTCTTC
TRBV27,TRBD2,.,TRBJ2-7,CASSSRTSGYEQYF,TGTGCCAGCAGTTCCCGGACTAGCGGCTACGAGCAGTACTTC
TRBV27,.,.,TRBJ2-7,CASSPSWGAVADEQYF,TGTGCCAGCAGTCCCTCCTGGGGGGCAGTAGCGGACGAGCAGTACTTC
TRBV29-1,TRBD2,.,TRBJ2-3,CSVRGTSGSTDTQYF,TGCAGCGTTAGAGGGACTAGCGGGTCTACCGATACGCAGTATTTT
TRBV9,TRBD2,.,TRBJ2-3,CASTASGKSAPNTQYF,TGTGCCAGCACCGCTAGCGGGAAGTCCGCCCCGAATACGCAGTATTTT
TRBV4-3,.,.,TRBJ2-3,CASSPDRSLFPDTQYF,TGCGCCAGCAGCCCGGACAGATCTTTATTCCCAGATACGCAGTATTTT
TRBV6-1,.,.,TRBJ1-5,CASRGRDGPNQPQHF,TGTGCCAGTAGGGGCCGGGACGGACCCAATCAGCCCCAGCATTTT
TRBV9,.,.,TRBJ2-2,CASSVDFVGGTGELFF,TGTGCCAGCAGCGTAGATTTTGTAGGGGGAACCGGGGAGCTGTTTTTT
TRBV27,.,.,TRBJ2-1,CASGHHYNEQFF,TGTGCCAGCGGGCACCACTACAATGAGCAGTTCTTC
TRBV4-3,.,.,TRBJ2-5,CASSQGWGDETQYF,TGCGCCAGCAGCCAAGGGTGGGGCGACGAGACCCAGTACTTC
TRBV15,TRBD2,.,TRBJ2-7,CATSSPRTSGSYYEQYF,TGTGCCACCAGCAGCCCTCGGACTAGCGGGAGTTATTACGAGCAGTACTTC
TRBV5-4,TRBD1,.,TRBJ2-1,CASSLPGGMYEQFF,TGTGCCAGCAGCTTACCAGGGGGTATGTATGAGCAGTTCTTC
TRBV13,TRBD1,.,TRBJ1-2,CASSLGSRTGVYGYTF,TGTGCCAGCAGCCTAGGATCGCGGACAGGGGTTTATGGCTACACCTTC
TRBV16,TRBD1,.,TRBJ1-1,CASSQTGGGSTEAFF,TGTGCCAGCAGCCAGACAGGGGGAGGAAGCACTGAAGCTTTCTTT
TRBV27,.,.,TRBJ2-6,CASSFRGSGANVLTF,TGTGCCAGCAGTTTTAGGGGGTCCGGGGCCAACGTCCTGACTTTC
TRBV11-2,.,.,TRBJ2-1,CASSDLRGPRLADEQFF,TGTGCCAGCAGCGATCTGAGAGGACCGCGGCTGGCAGATGAGCAGTTCTTC
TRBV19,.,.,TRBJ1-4,CASSISGGHNEKLFF,TGTGCCAGTAGTATCTCGGGCGGACACAATGAAAAACTGTTTTTT
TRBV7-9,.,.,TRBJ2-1,CASRPSPPRSRNNEQFF,TGTGCCAGCAGACCCTCCCCCCCCCGGAGCAGGAACAATGAGCAGTTCTTC
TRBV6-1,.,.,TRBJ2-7,CASGYTRDSYEQCF,TGTGCCAGCGGCTATACACGAGATTCCTACGAGCAGTGCTTC
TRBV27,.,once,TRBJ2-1,CASGISFGEQFF,TGTGCCAGCGGAATCTCGTTTGGTGAGCAGTTCTTC
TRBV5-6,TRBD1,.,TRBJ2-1,CASSWDRINEQFF,TGTGCCAGCAGCTGGGACAGGATCAATGAGCAGTTCTTC